The entry below describes one T cell receptor (beta chain). Its antigen is as yet unknown. This entry belongs to a study of cytomegalovirus exposure and HLA in healthy donors. About the study: The platform used for the 120 or so validation repertoires matched that of the approximately 640 first-cohort repertoires, a later analysis reported. Study observations and caveats: CMV antigen specificity was confirmed in vitro for a few CMV-associated chains. Most TCR sequences were seen very rarely across donors, but some public TCRs occurred in many. Reports indicated that the classifier achieved high specificity and sensitivity in diagnosing cytomegalovirus status.

Clones were sequenced by immunoSEQ multiplex PCR, and TCRdb holds only the in-frame ones, with some missing. The data contain more than 80,000 clones, roughly 96% of them singletons. The sequenced material came from PBMCs. The sequence was collected from a woman between 18 and 29 years old in good health and CMV-seronegative.

The CDR3 bases are TGTGCCAGCAGCTCCACCCCCGGGGAGACCCAGTACTTC. Translated, it gives CASSSTPGETQYF. The chain has TRBV7-6 and TRBJ2-5; D unresolved. The CDR3 is 13 residues long. Germline V lookup: CDR1 SGHVS, CDR2 FNYEAQ. V dropped 4 bases and J dropped 5 bases, with 11 bases sitting between them.